This T cell receptor (beta chain) was retrieved from a study of blood T cells in healthy people across ages. Study-wide results and limits: Total diversity from one million sequenced T cells was likely underestimated. Older individuals had lower TCR beta diversity per million T cells (the decline was roughly linear).

About this clonotype itself: Antigen specificity is unknown.

With 4 bases removed from V and 2 bases from J, the gap between germline ends came to 8 bases. Germline CDR1 and CDR2: KGHDR and SFDVKD. The CDR3 spans 14 residues. Alongside a J-beta primer mix, a sample-barcoded 5' primer served in a second PCR lasting about 6 to 11 cycles. Template switching added a 12-random-nucleotide identifier to every cDNA molecule. All samples yielded 2.5 million or more CDR3-containing paired-end reads. TCRdb redid the calling of the 5' RACE reads with MiXCR, one entry per CDR3 protein. Of 790,000 or so distinct CDR3 sequences in the sample, about 45% are singletons; the top ten hold 15% to 20%.

This chain joins TRBV24-1 and TRBJ2-1; D is undetermined. The sequenced sample consisted of blood. This sequence originates from a man at least 80 years old in good health. The CDR3 is CATSEVGTYNEQFF. CDR3 bases: TGTGCCACCAGTGAAGTAGGGACCTACAATGAGCAGTTCTTC.